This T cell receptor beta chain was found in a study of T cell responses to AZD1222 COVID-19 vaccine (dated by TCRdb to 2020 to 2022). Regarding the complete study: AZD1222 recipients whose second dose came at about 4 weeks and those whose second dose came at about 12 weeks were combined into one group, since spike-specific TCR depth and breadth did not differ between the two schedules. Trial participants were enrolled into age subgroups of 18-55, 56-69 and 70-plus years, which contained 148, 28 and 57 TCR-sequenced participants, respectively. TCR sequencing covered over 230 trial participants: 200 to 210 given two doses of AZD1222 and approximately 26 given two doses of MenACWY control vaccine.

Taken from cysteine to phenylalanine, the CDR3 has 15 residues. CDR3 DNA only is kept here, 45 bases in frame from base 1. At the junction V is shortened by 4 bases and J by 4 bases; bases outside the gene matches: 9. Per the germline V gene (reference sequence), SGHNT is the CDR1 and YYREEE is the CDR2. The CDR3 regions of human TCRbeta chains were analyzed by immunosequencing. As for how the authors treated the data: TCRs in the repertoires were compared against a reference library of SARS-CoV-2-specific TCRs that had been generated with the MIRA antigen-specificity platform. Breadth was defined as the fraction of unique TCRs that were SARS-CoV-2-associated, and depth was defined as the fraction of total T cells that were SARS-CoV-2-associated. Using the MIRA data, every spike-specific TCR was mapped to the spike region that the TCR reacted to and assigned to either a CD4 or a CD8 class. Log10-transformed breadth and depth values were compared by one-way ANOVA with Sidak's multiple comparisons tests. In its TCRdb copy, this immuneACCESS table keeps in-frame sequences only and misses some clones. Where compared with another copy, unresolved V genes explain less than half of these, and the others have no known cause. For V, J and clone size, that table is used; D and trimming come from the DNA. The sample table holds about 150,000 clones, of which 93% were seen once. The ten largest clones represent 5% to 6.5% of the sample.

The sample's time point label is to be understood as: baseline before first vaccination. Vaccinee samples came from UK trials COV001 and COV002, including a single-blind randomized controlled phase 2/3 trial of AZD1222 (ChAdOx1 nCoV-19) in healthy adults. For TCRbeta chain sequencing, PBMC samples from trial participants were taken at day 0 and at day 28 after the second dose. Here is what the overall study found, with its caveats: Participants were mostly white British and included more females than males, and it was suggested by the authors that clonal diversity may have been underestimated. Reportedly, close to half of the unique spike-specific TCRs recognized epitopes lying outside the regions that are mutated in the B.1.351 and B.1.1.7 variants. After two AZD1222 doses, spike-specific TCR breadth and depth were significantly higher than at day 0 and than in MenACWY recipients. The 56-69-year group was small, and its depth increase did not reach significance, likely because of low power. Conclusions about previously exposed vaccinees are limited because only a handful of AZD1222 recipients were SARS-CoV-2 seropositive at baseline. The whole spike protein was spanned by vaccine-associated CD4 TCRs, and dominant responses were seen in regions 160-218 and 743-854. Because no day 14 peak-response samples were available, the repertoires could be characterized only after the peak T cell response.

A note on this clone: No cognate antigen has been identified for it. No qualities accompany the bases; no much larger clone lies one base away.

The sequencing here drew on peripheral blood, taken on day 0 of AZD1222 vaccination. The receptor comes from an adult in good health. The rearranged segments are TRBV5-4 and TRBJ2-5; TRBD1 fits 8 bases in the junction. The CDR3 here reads CASSQYRTGIETQYF. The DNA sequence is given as TGTGCCAGCAGCCAATACAGGACAGGGATAGAGACCCAGTACTTC.